This TCR beta chain was retrieved from a study of regulatory T cells in long-lasting Graves disease (TCRdb year 2021). Concerning the study at large: Persistent Graves' disease was defined as antithyroid drug treatment for over 5 years with persistently positive TSH receptor autoantibodies. The study was registered as a clinical trial and conducted in China. On average, persistent Graves' disease patients in the clinical cohort had been on antithyroid drugs for about 10.3 years. Persistent Graves' disease patients were compared with newly diagnosed Graves' disease patients by peripheral blood TCR sequencing and RNA sequencing. TCR sequencing covered roughly 13 persistent and some 20 newly diagnosed Graves' disease patients, around 35 samples in total.

The time point label for this specimen denotes: persistent/refractory GD, antithyroid drugs over 5 years with positive TRAb. For both TCR sequencing and RNA sequencing, RNA was extracted from PBMCs using TRIzol. The diagnosis of Graves' disease followed American Thyroid Association guidelines. Recruitment of patients was carried out at an endocrinology department in Xi'an, China. Each patient gave about 8.1 milliliters of peripheral blood, collected in an EDTA anticoagulant tube. Ficoll Paque Plus density gradient separation was used to isolate PBMCs, and no further T cell sorting was done. An Agilent 2100 Bioanalyzer and agarose gel were used to check RNA quality, and a NanoDrop 2000 was used to measure RNA concentration. Overall study results and their limits: A larger number of public clonotypes was shared among persistent patients (over 2,500) than among newly diagnosed patients (roughly 980). The study examined only peripheral blood because the primary lesion, thyroid tissue, could not be accessed. Sequencing and analysis were limited to the TCR beta chain. The authors noted that the small sample size was a limitation that may lower accuracy. Lower TCR Shannon entropy and fewer highly expanded clones were observed in persistent Graves' disease patients than in newly diagnosed patients, which suggested clonal expansion.

This clonotype was found a few times. Its antigen remains undetermined. No per-base quality is available; no much larger clone lies one base away. Library creation used multiplex PCR. The reads were generated on an Illumina HiSeq 4000. CDR3 regions were amplified by Arm-PCR with iRepertoire HTBI primers to construct TCR beta libraries. PCR products were gel purified before sequencing. The published analysis was carried out like this. Gene usage analysis of CDR3 amino acid clonotypes relied on the 60 to 65 TRBV and fewer than 15 TRBJ segments identified across samples. COPE and FqMerger were used to merge the filtered high-quality paired reads into contigs. BLAST was used to align contigs to IMGT TRBV, TRBD and TRBJ reference genes, with CDR3 defined following IMGT. Highly expanded clones were defined as clonotypes with a frequency above 0.1%. Shannon entropy was used to measure repertoire diversity, and the Gini coefficient was used to measure V-J evenness. A clonotype was considered public if more than one individual shared it. The public sequencing data were trimmed at Q25 with fastp and processed into clonotypes with MiXCR by TCRdb, which kept only in-frame beta chains. Identical CDR3 protein sequences are pooled into one entry, listed with their most common genes and DNA. TCRdb, not the authors, supplied the V and J calls. The sample has a few hundred thousand distinct CDR3 sequences on record, around a quarter of them singletons. The ten largest clonotypes hold over 25% of the sample.

The receptor's source is a female donor with Graves disease. The material was peripheral blood mononuclear cells (PBMCs), obtained when the disease was refractory, from a patient treated with antithyroid drugs.

The CDR3 protein: CASSLEGSGELFF. DNA sequence: TGTGCCAGCAGCTTAGAAGGTTCCGGGGAGCTGTTTTTT. The chain uses TRBV7-3 and TRBJ2-2, with the D gene uncertain. Sequences SGHTA (CDR1) and FQGTGA (CDR2) are obtained from the germline V gene. V lost 2 bases and J lost 6 bases; the stretch between them is 7 bases long. The CDR3 holds 13 amino acids from the cysteine to the phenylalanine. Here the CDR3 DNA is all that survives: 39 bases in frame from base 1.